This T cell receptor (beta chain) was retrieved from a study of blood T cell repertoires in COVID-19. Study-wide context: The origin of the acute and convalescent COVID-19 samples was the United States, Italy and Spain.

CDR3 length: 18 residues. With V trimmed by 0 bases and J by 0 bases, 8 bases remained unmatched. Germline-derived CDR1 and CDR2 are MNHEY and SVGEGT. Only in-frame clones appear in the TCRdb table, and some are missing; sequencing was by immunoSEQ multiplex PCR. Counted here are approximately 36,000 clones, approximately 80% occurring once; the ten biggest clones make up roughly 1.7%. The V and J genes are TRBV6-2 or TRBV6-3 and TRBJ2-4; 7 bases fit TRBD2. This sequence originates from a man aged 55-75 years with COVID-19, enrolled during active disease. The specimen was peripheral blood. CDR3 coding DNA: TGTGCCAGCAGTTACTCTAAAGGGGAGGGGATAGCCAAAAACATTCAGTACTTC. As protein: CASSYSKGEGIAKNIQYF.